This TCR beta chain was recovered during a study of T cell responses to AZD1222 COVID-19 vaccine. Study-level findings and limits: Among those given AZD1222, only 6 or 7 were seropositive at baseline. Along spike, vaccine-associated CD4 TCRs were found throughout, with dominance at 160-218 and 743-854. Donors skewed white British and female; clonal diversity was possibly underestimated. Increases in Spike-specific TCR breadth and depth were seen after two AZD1222 doses.

Note on this clone: Antigen unknown.

With 4 bases clipped from V and 4 bases from J, the junction kept 5 bases outside the gene matches. CDR3 length: 13 amino acids. Germline V gene data show CDR1 as SQVTM and CDR2 as ANQGSEA. Method: immunoSEQ multiplex PCR; TCRdb's copy keeps in-frame clones and lacks some. The data hold roughly 160,000 clones, with around 94% observed a single time. The sample in question was peripheral blood, obtained on day 0 of AZD1222 vaccination. This clonotype originated in an adult in good health. This rearrangement joins TRBV29-1 to TRBJ1-2; 8 bases fit TRBD1. CDR3 nucleotide sequence: TGCAGCGTTGTAGCAGGGGGCAGCTATGGCTACACCTTC. Protein: CSVVAGGSYGYTF.